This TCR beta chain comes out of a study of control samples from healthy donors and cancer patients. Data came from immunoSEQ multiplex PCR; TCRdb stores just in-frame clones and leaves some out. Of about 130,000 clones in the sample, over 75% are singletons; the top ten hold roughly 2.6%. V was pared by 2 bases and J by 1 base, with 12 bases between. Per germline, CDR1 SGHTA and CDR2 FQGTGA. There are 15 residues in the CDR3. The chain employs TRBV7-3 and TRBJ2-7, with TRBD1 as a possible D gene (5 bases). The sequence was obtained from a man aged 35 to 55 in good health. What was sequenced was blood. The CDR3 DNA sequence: TGTGCCAGCAGCTTAGGTGGGGCTGCGTCCTACGAGCAGTACTTC. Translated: CASSLGGAASYEQYF.